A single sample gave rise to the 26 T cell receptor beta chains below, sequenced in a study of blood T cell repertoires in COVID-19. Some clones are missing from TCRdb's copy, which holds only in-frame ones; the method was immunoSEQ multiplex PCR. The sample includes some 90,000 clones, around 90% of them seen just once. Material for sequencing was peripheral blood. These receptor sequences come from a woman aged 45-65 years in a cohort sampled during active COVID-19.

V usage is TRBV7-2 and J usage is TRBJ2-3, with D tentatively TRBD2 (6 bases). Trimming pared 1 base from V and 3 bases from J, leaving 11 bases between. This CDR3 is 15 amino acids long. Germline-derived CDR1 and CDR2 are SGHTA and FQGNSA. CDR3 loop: CASSLGLVVTDTQYF. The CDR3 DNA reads TGTGCCAGCAGCTTAGGACTAGTCGTGACAGATACGCAGTATTTT.

CDR3 sequence reads: CASSLPPDRGYGYTF. In DNA form, the CDR3 reads TGTGCCAGCAGTTTACCTCCGGACAGGGGTTATGGCTACACCTTC. The rearrangement joins TRBV28 to TRBJ1-2; 9 nucleotides line up with TRBD1. Germline V gives CDR1 MDHEN, CDR2 SYDVKM. This CDR3 spans 15 amino acids. J was trimmed by 5 bases and V by 2 bases; bases with no gene match: 6.

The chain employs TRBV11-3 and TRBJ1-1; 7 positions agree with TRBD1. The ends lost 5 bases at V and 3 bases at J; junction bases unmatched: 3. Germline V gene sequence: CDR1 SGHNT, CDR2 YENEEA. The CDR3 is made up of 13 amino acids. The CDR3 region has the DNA TGTGCCAGCAGCCCGGGACAGCACACTGAAGCTTTCTTT. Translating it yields CASSPGQHTEAFF.

The CDR3 DNA follows: TGTGCCAGTAGTGCCCGGGGGTCCTTTAATCAGCCCCAGCATTTT. Translated: CASSARGSFNQPQHF. This chain links TRBV19 with TRBJ1-5; maybe TRBD1 (5 bases). This CDR3 region has 15 residues. Trimming removed 5 bases at V and 4 bases at J, with 15 bases between. Germline V gene lookup returns CDR1 LNHDA and CDR2 SQIVND (reference sequence).

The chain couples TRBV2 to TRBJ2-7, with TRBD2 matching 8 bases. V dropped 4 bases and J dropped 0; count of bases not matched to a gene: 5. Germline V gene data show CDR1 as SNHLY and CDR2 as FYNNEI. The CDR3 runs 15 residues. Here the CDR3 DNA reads TGTGCCAGCAGTGTACGGCGGGAGGCCTCCTACGAGCAGTACTTC. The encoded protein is CASSVRREASYEQYF.

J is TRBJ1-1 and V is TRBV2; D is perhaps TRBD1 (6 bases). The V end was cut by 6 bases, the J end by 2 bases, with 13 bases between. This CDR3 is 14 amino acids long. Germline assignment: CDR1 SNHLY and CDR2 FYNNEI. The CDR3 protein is CASRRRDTNTEAFF. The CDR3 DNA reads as TGTGCCAGCAGACGCCGGGACACAAACACTGAAGCTTTCTTT.

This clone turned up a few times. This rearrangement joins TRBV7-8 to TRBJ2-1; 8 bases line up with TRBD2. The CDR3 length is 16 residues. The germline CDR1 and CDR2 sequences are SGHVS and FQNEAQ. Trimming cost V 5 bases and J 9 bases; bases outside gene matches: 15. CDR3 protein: CASSPPFSGAPSEQFF. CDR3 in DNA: TGTGCCAGCAGCCCGCCCTTTAGCGGGGCCCCAAGTGAGCAGTTCTTC.

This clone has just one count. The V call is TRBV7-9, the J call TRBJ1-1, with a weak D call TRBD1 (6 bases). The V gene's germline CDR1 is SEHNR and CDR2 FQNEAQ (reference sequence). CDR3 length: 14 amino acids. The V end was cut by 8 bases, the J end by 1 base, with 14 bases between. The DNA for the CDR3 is TGTGCCAGCGGTAGCAGGGGTTGGAACACTGAAGCTTTCTTT. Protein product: CASGSRGWNTEAFF. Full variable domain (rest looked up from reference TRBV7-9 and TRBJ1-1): DTGVSQNPRHKITKRGQNVTFRCDPISEHNRLYWYRQTLGQGPEFLTYFQNEAQLEKSRLLSDRFSAERPKGSFSTLEIQRTEQGDSAMYLCASGSRGWNTEAFFGQGTRLTVV.

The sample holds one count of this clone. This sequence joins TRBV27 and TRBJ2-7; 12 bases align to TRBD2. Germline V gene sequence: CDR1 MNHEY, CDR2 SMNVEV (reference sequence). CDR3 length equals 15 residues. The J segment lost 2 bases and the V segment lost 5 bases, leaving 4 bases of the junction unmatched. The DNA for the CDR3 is TGTGCCAGCAGTACCCTAGCGGGAGGGCCCTACGAGCAGTACTTC. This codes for CASSTLAGGPYEQYF.

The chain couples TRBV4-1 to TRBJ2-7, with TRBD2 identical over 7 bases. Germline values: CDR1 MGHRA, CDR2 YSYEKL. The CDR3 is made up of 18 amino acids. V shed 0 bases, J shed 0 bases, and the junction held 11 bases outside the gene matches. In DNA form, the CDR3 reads TGCGCCAGCAGCCAAGAGAACCCCTCGGGCGGGAGCTCCTACGAGCAGTACTTC. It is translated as CASSQENPSGGSSYEQYF.

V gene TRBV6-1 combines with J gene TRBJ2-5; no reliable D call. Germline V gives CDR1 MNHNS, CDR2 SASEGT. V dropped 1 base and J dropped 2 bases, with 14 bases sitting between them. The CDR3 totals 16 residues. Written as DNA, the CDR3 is TGTGCCAGCAGTGAAGTGCAGGCCTCTCGGCAAGAGACCCAGTACTTC. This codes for CASSEVQASRQETQYF.

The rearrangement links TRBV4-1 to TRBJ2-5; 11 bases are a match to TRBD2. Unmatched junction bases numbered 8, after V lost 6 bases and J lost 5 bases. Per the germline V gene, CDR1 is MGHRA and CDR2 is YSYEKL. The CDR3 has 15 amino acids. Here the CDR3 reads CASREGTSGGETQYF. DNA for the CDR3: TGCGCCAGCAGAGAGGGGACTAGCGGTGGGGAGACCCAGTACTTC.

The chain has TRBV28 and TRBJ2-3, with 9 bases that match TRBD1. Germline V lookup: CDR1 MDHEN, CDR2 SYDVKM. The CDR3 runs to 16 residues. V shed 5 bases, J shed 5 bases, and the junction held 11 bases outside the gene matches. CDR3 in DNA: TGTGCCAGCAGTCCCCTCGGGACAGGGTGGAAAGATACGCAGTATTTT. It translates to CASSPLGTGWKDTQYF.

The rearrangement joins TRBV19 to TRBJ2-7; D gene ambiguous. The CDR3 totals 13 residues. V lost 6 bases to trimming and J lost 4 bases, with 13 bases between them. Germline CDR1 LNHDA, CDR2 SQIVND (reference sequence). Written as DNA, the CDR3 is TGTGCCAGTAGCCTTAGCCCCTCGTACGAGCAGTACTTC. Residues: CASSLSPSYEQYF.

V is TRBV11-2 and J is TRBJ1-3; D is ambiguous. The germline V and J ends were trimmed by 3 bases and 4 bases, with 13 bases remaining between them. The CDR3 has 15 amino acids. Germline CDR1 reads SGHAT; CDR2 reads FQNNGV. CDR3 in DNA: TGTGCCAGCAGCTTCGAGGGCAGTGGAGGAAACACCATATATTTT. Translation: CASSFEGSGGNTIYF. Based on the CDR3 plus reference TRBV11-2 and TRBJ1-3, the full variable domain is EAGVAQSPRYKIIEKRQSVAFWCNPISGHATLYWYQQILGQGPKLLIQFQNNGVVDDSQLPKDRFSAERLKGVDSTLKIQPAKLEDSAVYLCASSFEGSGGNTIYFGEGSWLTVV.

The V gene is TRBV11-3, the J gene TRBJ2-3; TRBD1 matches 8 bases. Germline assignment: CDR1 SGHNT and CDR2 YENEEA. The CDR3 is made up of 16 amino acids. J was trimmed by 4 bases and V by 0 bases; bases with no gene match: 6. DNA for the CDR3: TGTGCCAGCAGCTTAGATTGGACAGGGAGAGCAGATACGCAGTATTTT. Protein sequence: CASSLDWTGRADTQYF. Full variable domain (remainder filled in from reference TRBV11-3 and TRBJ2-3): EAGVVQSPRYKIIEKKQPVAFWCNPISGHNTLYWYLQNLGQGPELLIRYENEEAVDDSQLPKDRFSAERLKGVDSTLKIQPAELGDSAVYLCASSLDWTGRADTQYFGPGTRLTVL.

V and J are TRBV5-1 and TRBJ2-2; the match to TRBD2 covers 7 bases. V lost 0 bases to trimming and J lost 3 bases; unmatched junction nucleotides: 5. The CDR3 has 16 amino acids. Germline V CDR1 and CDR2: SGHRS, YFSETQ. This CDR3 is CASSLDGTTYTGELFF. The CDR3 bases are TGCGCCAGCAGCTTGGATGGGACTACCTACACCGGGGAGCTGTTTTTT.

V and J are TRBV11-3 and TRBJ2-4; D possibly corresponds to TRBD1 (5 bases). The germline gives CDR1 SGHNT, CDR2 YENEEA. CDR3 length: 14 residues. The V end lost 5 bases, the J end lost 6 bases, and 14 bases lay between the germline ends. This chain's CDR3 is CASSPSGAANIQYF. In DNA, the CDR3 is TGTGCCAGCAGCCCCAGTGGGGCAGCAAACATTCAGTACTTC.

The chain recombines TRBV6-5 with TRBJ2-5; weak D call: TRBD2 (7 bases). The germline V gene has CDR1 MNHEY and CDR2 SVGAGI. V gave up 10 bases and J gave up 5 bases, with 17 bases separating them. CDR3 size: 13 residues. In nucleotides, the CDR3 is TGTGCCACCCAACACGGGGGGCCGGAGACCCAGTACTTC. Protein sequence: CATQHGGPETQYF.

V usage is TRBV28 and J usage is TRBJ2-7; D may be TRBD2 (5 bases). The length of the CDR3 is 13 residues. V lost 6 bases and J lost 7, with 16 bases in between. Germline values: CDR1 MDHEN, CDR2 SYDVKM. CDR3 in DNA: TGTGCCAGCAGCTTCGGACGGTCGGGGGAGCAGTACTTC. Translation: CASSFGRSGEQYF.

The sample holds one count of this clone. This chain's CDR3 is CASRATHTEAFF. The CDR3 bases are TGTGCCAGCAGAGCGACCCACACTGAAGCTTTCTTT. V and J are TRBV12-3 or TRBV12-4 and TRBJ1-1; no firm D call. The CDR3 contains 12 residues. V gave up 6 bases and J gave up 3 bases, with 8 bases separating them.

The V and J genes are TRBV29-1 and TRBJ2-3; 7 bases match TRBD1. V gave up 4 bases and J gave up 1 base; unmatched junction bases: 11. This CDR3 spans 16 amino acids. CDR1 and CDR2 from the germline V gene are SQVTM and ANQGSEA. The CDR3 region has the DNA TGCAGCGTTGCGGGTATAAGGGGGCTGGGCACAGATACGCAGTATTTT. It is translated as CSVAGIRGLGTDTQYF.

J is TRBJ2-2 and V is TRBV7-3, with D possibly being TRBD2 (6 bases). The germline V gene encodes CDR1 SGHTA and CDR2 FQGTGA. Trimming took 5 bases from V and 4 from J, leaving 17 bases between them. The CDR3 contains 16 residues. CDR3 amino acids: CASSPTPRRGTGELFF. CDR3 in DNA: TGTGCCAGCAGCCCGACACCCAGGCGGGGCACCGGGGAGCTGTTTTTT. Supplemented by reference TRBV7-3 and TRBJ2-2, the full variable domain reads GAGVSQTPSNKVTEKGKYVELRCDPISGHTALYWYRQSLGQGPEFLIYFQGTGAADDSGLPNDRFFAVRPEGSVSTLKIQRTERGDSAVYLCASSPTPRRGTGELFFGEGSRLTVL.

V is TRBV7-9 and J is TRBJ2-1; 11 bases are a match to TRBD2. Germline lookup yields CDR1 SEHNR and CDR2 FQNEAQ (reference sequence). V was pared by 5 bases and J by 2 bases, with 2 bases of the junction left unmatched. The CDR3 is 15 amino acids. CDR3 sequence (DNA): TGTGCCAGCAGCCAACTAGCGGGAGCCTACAATGAGCAGTTCTTC. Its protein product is CASSQLAGAYNEQFF.

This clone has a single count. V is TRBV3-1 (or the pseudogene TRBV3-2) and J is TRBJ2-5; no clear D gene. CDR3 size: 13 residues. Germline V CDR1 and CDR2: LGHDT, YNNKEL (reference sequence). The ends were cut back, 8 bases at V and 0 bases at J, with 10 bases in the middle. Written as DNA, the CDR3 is TGTGCCAGCCGCAAACGGGACCAAGAGACCCAGTACTTC. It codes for CASRKRDQETQYF.

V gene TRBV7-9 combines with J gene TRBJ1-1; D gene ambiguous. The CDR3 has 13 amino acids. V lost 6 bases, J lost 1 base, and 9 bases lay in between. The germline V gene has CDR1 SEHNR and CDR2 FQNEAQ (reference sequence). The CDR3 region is CASSRQENTEAFF. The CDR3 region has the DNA TGTGCCAGCAGTCGGCAGGAGAACACTGAAGCTTTCTTT.